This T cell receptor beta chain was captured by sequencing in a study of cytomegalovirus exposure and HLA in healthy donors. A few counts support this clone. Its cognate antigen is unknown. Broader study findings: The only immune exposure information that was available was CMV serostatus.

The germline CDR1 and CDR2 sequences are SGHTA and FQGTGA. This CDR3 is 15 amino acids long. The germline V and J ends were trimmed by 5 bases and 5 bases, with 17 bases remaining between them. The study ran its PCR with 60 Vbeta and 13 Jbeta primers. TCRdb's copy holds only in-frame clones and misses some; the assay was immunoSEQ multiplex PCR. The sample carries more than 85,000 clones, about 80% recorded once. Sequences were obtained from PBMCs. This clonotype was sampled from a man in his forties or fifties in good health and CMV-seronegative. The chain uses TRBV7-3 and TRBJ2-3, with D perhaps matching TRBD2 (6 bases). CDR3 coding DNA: TGTGCCAGCAGCCCCGGAGGACGGGGGTTAGATACGCAGTATTTT. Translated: CASSPGGRGLDTQYF.